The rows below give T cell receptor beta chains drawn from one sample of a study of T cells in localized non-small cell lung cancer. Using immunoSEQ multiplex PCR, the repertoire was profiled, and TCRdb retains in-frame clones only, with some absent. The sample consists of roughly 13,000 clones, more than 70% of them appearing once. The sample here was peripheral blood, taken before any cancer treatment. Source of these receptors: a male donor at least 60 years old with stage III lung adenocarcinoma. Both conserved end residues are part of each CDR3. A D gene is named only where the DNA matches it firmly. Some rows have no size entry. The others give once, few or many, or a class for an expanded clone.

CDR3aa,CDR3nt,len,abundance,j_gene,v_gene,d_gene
CASSFGPNTGELFF,TGTGCCAGCAGCTTCGGTCCTAACACCGGGGAGCTGTTTTTT,14,-,TRBJ2-2,TRBV7-9,-
CASSPRDSQREQYF,TGTGCCAGCAGCCCACGGGACTCGCAACGCGAGCAGTACTTC,14,-,TRBJ2-7,TRBV21-1,-
CSARRETQYF,TGCAGCGCGCGGAGGGAGACCCAGTACTTC,10,-,TRBJ2-5,TRBV29-1,-
CASSLSRTGANQPQHF,TGTGCCAGCAGCTTAAGCCGGACAGGGGCGAATCAGCCCCAGCATTTT,16,-,TRBJ1-5,TRBV7-9,TRBD1
CASSKGGEAKNIQYF,TGTGCCAGCAGCAAAGGAGGGGAGGCCAAAAACATTCAGTACTTC,15,once,TRBJ2-4,TRBV21-1,-
CASSPDIATNEKLFF,TGTGCCAGCTCACCTGACATTGCAACTAATGAAAAACTGTTTTTT,15,-,TRBJ1-4,TRBV18,-
CASSSTGAEETQYF,TGCGCCAGCAGCTCGACAGGGGCCGAGGAGACCCAGTACTTC,14,-,TRBJ2-5,TRBV5-1,TRBD1
CASSPGEGGGPGYTF,TGTGCCAGCAGCCCTGGAGAGGGGGGCGGGCCTGGCTACACCTTC,15,-,TRBJ1-2,TRBV7-6,-
CASSKCLAIDEQFF,TGTGCCAGCAGCAAATGCTTGGCCATCGATGAGCAGTTCTTC,14,-,TRBJ2-1,TRBV21-1,-
CASYPHRSFYGYTF,TGTGCCTCCTACCCTCACAGAAGCTTTTATGGCTACACCTTC,14,-,TRBJ1-2,TRBV19,-
CASSLTRTTYEQYF,TGTGCCAGCAGCTTAACACGTACCACGTACGAGCAGTACTTC,14,-,TRBJ2-7,TRBV7-2,-
CASSYSSGGTFFTQYF,TGTGCCAGCAGTTACTCTAGCGGGGGGACCTTTTTTACGCAGTATTTT,16,-,TRBJ2-3,TRBV6-5,TRBD2
CASSQPRTPVNTEAFF,TGCGCCAGCAGCCAACCCCGGACGCCTGTGAACACTGAAGCTTTCTTT,16,-,TRBJ1-1,TRBV4-1,-
CASSRVRYTYEQYF,TGTGCCAGCTCACGAGTGCGGTACACCTACGAGCAGTACTTC,14,-,TRBJ2-7,TRBV18,-
CASSLSGGRRYEQYF,TGTGCCAGCTCACTCTCGGGCGGGAGAAGGTACGAGCAGTACTTC,15,-,TRBJ2-7,TRBV18,TRBD2
CASSLTGGLADNEQFF,TGCGCCAGCAGCTTGACGGGGGGACTAGCGGACAATGAGCAGTTCTTC,16,-,TRBJ2-1,TRBV5-1,TRBD2
CASSLAPPRRDEAFF,TGCGCCAGCAGCTTGGCCCCCCCACGGCGTGATGAAGCTTTCTTT,15,-,TRBJ1-1,TRBV5-1,-
CASTRGPGNEQFF,TGCGCCAGCACCCGGGGGCCGGGCAATGAGCAGTTCTTC,13,-,TRBJ2-1,TRBV10-1,-
CASSVDGGASETQYF,TGTGCCAGCAGCGTAGACGGGGGGGCCTCCGAGACCCAGTACTTC,15,-,TRBJ2-5,TRBV5-4,TRBD2
CASSYSIVQPQHF,TGTGCCAGCAGTTACTCGATTGTTCAGCCCCAGCATTTT,13,-,TRBJ1-5,TRBV6-6,-
CASSVQGAYTEAFF,TGTGCCAGCAGCGTACAGGGGGCGTACACTGAAGCTTTCTTT,14,-,TRBJ1-1,TRBV9,TRBD1
CASSMVQGVNTEAFF,TGCGCCAGCAGCATGGTCCAGGGAGTGAACACTGAAGCTTTCTTT,15,-,TRBJ1-1,TRBV5-1,-
CSVDWGWTGNIGYGYTF,TGCAGCGTTGACTGGGGATGGACAGGCAATATCGGATATGGCTACACCTTC,17,-,TRBJ1-2,TRBV29-1,TRBD1
CASSIIPAMNTEAFF,TGTGCCAGTAGTATTATTCCAGCCATGAACACTGAAGCTTTCTTT,15,once,TRBJ1-1,TRBV19,-
CASRLVQTNEKLFF,TGTGCCAGCAGGCTCGTGCAAACTAATGAAAAACTGTTTTTT,14,-,TRBJ1-4,TRBV6-1,-
CASSPFVWGRISGANVLTF,TGTGCCAGCAGCCCGTTCGTGTGGGGCCGGATATCTGGGGCCAACGTCCTGACTTTC,19,-,TRBJ2-6,TRBV5-6,-
CASSQELGLTNYGYTF,TGCGCCAGCAGCCAAGAATTGGGCCTTACAAACTATGGCTACACCTTC,16,-,TRBJ1-2,TRBV4-1,-
CASSYQGTQPQHF,TGTGCCAGCAGTTACCAGGGAACTCAGCCCCAGCATTTT,13,-,TRBJ1-5,TRBV2,-
CASSLVPIHNEQFF,TGTGCCAGCAGCTTAGTTCCTATACACAATGAGCAGTTCTTC,14,-,TRBJ2-1,TRBV13,-
CASSPQGNTEAFF,TGTGCCAGCAGCCCTCAGGGGAACACTGAAGCTTTCTTT,13,-,TRBJ1-1,TRBV16,-
CASSPGGTRDQPQHF,TGTGCCAGCTCACCCGGGGGTACCCGAGATCAGCCCCAGCATTTT,15,-,TRBJ1-5,TRBV18,-
CASSPMGSSETQYF,TGTGCCAGCTCACCCATGGGATCGTCAGAGACCCAGTACTTC,14,-,TRBJ2-5,TRBV18,-
CASSFAQALGETQYF,TGTGCCAGCAGTTTCGCACAGGCCCTGGGGGAGACCCAGTACTTC,15,-,TRBJ2-5,TRBV6-6,-
CAISEYATVKAFF,TGTGCCATCAGTGAGTATGCGACAGTGAAGGCTTTCTTT,13,-,TRBJ1-1,TRBV10-3,-
CASSPGTGGHQPQHF,TGTGCCAGCAGTCCCGGGACAGGGGGCCATCAGCCCCAGCATTTT,15,-,TRBJ1-5,TRBV27,TRBD1
CAISDRNTEAFF,TGTGCCATCAGTGACAGGAACACTGAAGCTTTCTTT,12,-,TRBJ1-1,TRBV10-3,-
CASSFSTSGRGDTQYF,TGTGCCAGCAGCTTTTCAACTAGCGGAAGGGGAGATACGCAGTATTTT,16,-,TRBJ2-3,TRBV11-2,TRBD2
CASSRTGNYGYTF,TGTGCCAGCAGTAGGACAGGGAACTATGGCTACACCTTC,13,few,TRBJ1-2,TRBV9,TRBD1
CASGPPGRGNQPQHF,TGTGCTAGTGGTCCCCCCGGGAGGGGCAATCAGCCCCAGCATTTT,15,-,TRBJ1-5,TRBV12-5,-
CASSYRGTSPLHF,TGTGCCAGCAGCTATAGGGGTACTTCACCCCTCCACTTT,13,-,TRBJ1-6,TRBV6-5,-
CASSGWWGAGGAFF,TGCGCCAGCAGCGGCTGGTGGGGGGCAGGAGGGGCTTTCTTT,14,-,TRBJ1-1,TRBV4-1,-
CASSPSGRNTEAFF,TGTGCCAGCTCACCATCAGGACGGAACACTGAAGCTTTCTTT,14,-,TRBJ1-1,TRBV18,-
CASSLARWSGGHSGNTIYF,TGTGCCAGCAGCTTAGCGCGATGGTCAGGGGGTCACTCTGGAAACACCATATATTTT,19,-,TRBJ1-3,TRBV7-8,TRBD1
CASSLVRQGPFSEQYF,TGTGCCAGCAGTTTAGTGAGACAGGGGCCTTTTAGCGAGCAGTACTTC,16,-,TRBJ2-7,TRBV27,TRBD1